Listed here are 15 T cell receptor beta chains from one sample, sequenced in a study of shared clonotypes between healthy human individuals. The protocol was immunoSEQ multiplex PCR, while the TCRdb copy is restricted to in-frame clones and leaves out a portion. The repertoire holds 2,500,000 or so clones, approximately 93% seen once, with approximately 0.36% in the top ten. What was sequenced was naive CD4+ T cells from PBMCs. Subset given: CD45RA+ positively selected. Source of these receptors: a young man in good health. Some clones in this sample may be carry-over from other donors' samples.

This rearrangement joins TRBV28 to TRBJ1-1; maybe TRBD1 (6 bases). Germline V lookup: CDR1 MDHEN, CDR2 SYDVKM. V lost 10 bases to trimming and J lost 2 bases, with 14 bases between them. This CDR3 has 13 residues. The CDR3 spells CAIDGGANTEAFF. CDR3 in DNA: TGTGCCATCGACGGGGGGGCTAACACTGAAGCTTTCTTT.

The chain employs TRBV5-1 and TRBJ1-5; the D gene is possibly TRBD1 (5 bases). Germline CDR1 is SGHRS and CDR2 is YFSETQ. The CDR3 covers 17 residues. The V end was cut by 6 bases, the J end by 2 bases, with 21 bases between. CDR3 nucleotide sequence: TGCGCCAGCAACCTACGTCCAGCAGGGACGGGCAATCAGCCCCAGCATTTT. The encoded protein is CASNLRPAGTGNQPQHF.

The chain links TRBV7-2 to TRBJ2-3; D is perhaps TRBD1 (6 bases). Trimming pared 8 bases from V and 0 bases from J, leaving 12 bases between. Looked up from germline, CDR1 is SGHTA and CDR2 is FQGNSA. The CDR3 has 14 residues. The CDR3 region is CASQGQVSTDTQYF. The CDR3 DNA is TGTGCCAGCCAGGGGCAGGTTAGCACAGATACGCAGTATTTT. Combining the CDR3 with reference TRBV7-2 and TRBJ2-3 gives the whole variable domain GAGVSQSPSNKVTEKGKDVELRCDPISGHTALYWYRQSLGQGLEFLIYFQGNSAPDKSGLPSDRFSAERTGGSVSTLTIQRTQQEDSAVYLCASQGQVSTDTQYFGPGTRLTVL.

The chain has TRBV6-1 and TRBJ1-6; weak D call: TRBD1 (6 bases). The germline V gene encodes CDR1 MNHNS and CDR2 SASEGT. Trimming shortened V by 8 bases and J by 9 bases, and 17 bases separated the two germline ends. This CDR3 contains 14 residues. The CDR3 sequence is CASSDSRIGSPLHF. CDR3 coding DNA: TGTGCCAGCTCGGACAGCCGAATAGGTTCACCCCTCCACTTT.

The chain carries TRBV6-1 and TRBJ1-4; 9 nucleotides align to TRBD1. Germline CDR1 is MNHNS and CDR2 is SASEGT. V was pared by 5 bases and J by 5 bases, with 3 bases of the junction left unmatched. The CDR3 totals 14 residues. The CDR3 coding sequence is TGTGCCAGCAGTATACAGGGGGCGAATGAAAAACTGTTTTTT. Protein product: CASSIQGANEKLFF.

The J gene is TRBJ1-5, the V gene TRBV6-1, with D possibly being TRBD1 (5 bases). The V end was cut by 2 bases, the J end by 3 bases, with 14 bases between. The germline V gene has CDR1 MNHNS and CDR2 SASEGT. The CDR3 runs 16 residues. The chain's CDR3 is CASSERYGGNNQPQHF. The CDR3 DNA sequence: TGTGCCAGCAGTGAAAGATACGGGGGAAACAATCAGCCCCAGCATTTT.

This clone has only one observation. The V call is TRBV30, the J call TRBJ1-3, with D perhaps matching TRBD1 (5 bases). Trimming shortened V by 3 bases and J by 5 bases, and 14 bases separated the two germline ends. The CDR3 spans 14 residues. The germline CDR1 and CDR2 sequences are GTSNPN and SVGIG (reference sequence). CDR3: CAWSEGLKRNTIYF. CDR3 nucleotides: TGTGCCTGGAGCGAGGGGTTGAAAAGAAACACCATATATTTT.

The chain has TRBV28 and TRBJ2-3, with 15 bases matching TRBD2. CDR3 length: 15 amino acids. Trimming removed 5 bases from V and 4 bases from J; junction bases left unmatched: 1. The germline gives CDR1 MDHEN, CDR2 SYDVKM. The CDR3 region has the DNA TGTGCCAGCAGTGGACTAGCGGGAGGGTCAGATACGCAGTATTTT. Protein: CASSGLAGGSDTQYF.

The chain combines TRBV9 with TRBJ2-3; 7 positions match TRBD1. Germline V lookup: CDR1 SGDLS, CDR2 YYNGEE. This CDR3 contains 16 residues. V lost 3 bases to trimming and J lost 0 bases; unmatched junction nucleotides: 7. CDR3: CASSEKTGSSTDTQYF. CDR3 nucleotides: TGTGCCAGCAGCGAAAAGACAGGGTCGAGCACAGATACGCAGTATTTT.

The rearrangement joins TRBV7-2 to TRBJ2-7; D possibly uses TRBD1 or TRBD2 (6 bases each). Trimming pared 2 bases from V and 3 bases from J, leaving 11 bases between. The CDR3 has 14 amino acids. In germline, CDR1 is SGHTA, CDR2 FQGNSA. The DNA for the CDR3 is TGTGCCAGCAGCTTAAGGGGGGCCCTCTACGAGCAGTACTTC. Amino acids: CASSLRGALYEQYF.

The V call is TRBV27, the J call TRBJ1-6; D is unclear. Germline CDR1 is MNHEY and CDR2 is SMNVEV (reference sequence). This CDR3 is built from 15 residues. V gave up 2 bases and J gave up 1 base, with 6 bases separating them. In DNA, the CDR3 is TGTGCCAGCAGTTTAGTCACTTCCTATAATTCACCCCTCCACTTT. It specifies CASSLVTSYNSPLHF.

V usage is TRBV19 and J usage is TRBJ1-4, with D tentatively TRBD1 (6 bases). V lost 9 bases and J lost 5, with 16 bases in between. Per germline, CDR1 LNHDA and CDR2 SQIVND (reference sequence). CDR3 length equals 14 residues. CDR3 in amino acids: CASGPQGGNEKLFF. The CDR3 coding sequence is TGTGCCAGCGGGCCACAGGGAGGAAATGAAAAACTGTTTTTT.

The CDR3 loop is CASGQGLYEQYF. DNA for the CDR3: TGTGCCAGCGGACAGGGACTCTACGAGCAGTACTTC. The chain has TRBV2 and TRBJ2-7, with 8 bases identical to TRBD1. Trimming removed 8 bases from V and 3 bases from J; junction bases left unmatched: 3. The CDR3 extends over 12 amino acids. The germline V gene encodes CDR1 SNHLY and CDR2 FYNNEI.

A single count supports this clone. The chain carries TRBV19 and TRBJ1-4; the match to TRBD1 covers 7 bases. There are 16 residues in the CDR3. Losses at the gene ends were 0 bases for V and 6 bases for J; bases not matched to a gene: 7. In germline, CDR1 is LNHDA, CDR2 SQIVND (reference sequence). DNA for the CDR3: TGTGCCAGTAGTATAGATCTGTCCGGGACAGATGAAAAACTGTTTTTT. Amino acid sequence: CASSIDLSGTDEKLFF.

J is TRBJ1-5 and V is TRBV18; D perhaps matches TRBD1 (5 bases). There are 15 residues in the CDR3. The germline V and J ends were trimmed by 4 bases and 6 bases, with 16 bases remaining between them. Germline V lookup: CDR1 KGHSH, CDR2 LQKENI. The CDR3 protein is CASSQATGRGQPQHF. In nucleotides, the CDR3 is TGTGCCAGCTCACAGGCAACAGGCCGGGGTCAGCCCCAGCATTTT.